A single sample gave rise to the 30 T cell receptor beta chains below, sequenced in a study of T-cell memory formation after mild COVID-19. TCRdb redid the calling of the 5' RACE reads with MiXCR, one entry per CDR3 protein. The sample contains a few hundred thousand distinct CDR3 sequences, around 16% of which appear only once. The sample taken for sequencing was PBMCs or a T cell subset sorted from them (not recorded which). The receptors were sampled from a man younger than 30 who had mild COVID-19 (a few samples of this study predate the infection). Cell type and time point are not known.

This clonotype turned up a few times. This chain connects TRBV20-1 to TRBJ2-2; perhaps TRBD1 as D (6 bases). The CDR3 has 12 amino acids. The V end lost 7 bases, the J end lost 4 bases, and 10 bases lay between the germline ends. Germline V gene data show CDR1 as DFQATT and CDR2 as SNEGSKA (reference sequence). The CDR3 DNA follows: TGCAGTGGCAGGGGCGGCACCGGGGAGCTGTTTTTT. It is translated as CSGRGGTGELFF.

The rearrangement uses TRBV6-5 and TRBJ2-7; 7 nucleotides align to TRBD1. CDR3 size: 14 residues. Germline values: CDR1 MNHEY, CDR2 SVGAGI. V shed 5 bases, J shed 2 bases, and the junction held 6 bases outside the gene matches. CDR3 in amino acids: CASSRDRAAYEQYF. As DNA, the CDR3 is TGTGCCAGCAGTAGAGACAGGGCCGCCTACGAGCAGTACTTC.

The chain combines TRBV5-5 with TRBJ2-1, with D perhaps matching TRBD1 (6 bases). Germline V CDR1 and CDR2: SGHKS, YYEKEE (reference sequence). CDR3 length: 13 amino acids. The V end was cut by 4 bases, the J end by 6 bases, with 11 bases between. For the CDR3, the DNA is TGTGCCAGCAGCGCGTACAGGGTCAATGAGCAGTTCTTC. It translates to CASSAYRVNEQFF.

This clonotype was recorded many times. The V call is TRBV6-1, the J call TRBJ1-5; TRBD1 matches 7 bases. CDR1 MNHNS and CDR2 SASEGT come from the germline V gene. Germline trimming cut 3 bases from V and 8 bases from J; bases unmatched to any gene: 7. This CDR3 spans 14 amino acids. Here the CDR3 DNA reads TGTGCCAGCAGTGAGGGAGGGGGCATGGAGCCCCAGCATTTT. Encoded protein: CASSEGGGMEPQHF.

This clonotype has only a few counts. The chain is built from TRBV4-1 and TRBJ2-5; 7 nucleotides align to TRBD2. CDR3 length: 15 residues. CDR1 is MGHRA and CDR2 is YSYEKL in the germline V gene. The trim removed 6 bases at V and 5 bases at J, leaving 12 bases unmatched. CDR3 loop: CASREHSGGSETQYF. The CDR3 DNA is TGCGCCAGCAGAGAACATTCGGGGGGTTCGGAGACCCAGTACTTC.

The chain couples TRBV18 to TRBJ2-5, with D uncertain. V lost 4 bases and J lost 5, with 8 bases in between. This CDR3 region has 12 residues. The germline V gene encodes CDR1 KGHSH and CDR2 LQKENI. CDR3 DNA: TGTGCCAGCTCACGAGTGTCTGAGACCCAGTACTTC. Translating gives CASSRVSETQYF.

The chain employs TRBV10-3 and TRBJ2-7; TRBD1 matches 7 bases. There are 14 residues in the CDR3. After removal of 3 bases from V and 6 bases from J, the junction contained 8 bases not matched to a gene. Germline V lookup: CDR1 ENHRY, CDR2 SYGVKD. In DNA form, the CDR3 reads TGTGCCATCAGTGACGTCGAACAGGGGTTCGAGCAGTACTTC. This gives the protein CAISDVEQGFEQYF.

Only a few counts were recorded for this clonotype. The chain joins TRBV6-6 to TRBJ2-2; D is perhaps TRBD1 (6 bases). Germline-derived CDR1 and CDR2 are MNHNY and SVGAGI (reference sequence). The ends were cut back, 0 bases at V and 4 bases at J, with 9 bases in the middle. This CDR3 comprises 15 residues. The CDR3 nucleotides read TGTGCCAGCAGTTACTCTTTAGGGGGCACCGGGGAGCTGTTTTTT. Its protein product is CASSYSLGGTGELFF.

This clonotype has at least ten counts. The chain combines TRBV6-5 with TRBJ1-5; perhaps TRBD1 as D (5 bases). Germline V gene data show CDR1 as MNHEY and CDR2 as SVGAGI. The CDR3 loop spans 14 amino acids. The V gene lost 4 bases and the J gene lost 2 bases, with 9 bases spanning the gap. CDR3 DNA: TGTGCCAGCAGTTCTGGAGGGGGCAATCAGCCCCAGCATTTT. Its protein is CASSSGGGNQPQHF.

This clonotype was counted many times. CDR3 bases: TGTGCCAGCAGCCCCGGTGGAAATCAGCCCCAGCATTTT. It codes for CASSPGGNQPQHF. The chain couples TRBV7-9 to TRBJ1-5; D gene uncertain. Germline V CDR1 and CDR2: SEHNR, FQNEAQ (reference sequence). V was cut by 5 bases and J by 4 bases, with 9 bases left in between. The CDR3 spans 13 residues.

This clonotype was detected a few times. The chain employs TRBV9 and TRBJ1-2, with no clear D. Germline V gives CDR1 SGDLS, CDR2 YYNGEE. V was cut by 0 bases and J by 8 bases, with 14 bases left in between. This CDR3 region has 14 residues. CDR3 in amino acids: CASSVGQPPRGYTF. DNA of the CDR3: TGTGCCAGCAGCGTAGGTCAGCCCCCTCGAGGCTACACCTTC.

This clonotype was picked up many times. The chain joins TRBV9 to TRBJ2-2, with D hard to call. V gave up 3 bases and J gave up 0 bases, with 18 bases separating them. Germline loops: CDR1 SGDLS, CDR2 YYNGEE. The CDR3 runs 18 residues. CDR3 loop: CASSAPFPFAPNTGELFF. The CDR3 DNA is TGTGCCAGCAGCGCCCCCTTTCCTTTTGCACCGAACACCGGGGAGCTGTTTTTT.

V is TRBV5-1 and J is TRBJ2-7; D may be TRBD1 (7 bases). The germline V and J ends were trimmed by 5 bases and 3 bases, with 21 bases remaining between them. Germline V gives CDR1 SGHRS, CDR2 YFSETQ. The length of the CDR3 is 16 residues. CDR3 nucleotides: TGCGCCAGCAGGAGAGAAGATCAGGGGGGCTTCTACGAGCAGTACTTC. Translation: CASRREDQGGFYEQYF.

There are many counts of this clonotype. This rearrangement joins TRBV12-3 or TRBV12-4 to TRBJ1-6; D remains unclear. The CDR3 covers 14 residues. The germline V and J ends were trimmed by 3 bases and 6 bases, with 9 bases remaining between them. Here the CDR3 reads CASSFLDANSPLHF. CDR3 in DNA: TGTGCCAGCAGTTTTCTCGACGCTAATTCACCCCTCCACTTT.

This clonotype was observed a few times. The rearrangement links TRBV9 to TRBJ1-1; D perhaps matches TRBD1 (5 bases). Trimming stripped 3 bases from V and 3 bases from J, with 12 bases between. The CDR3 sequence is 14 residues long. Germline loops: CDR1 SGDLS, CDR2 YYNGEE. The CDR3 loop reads CASSGPGGYTEAFF. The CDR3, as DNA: TGTGCCAGCAGCGGGCCGGGGGGGTACACTGAAGCTTTCTTT.

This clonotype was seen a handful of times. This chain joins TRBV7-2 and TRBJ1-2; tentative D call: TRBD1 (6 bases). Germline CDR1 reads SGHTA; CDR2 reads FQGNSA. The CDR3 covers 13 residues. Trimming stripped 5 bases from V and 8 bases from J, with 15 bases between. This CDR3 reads CASSTNREGGYTF. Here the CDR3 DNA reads TGTGCCAGCAGCACAAACAGGGAAGGCGGCTACACCTTC.

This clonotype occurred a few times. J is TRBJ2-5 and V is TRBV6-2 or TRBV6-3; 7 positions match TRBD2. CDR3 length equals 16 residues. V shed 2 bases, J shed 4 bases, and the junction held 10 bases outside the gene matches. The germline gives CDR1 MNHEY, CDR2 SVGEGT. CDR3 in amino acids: CASSYPGTTLSETQYF. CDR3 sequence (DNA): TGTGCCAGCAGTTACCCCGGGACTACGTTATCAGAGACCCAGTACTTC.

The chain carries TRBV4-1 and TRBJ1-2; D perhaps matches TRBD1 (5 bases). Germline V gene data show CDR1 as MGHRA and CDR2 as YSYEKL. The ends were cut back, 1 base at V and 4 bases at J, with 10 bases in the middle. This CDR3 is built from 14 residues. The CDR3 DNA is TGCGCCAGCAGCCAAGCAGGACAAAGCTATGGCTACACCTTC. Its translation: CASSQAGQSYGYTF.

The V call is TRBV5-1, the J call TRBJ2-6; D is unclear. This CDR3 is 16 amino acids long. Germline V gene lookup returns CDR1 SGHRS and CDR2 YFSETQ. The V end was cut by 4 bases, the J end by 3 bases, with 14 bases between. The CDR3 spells CASSPGVLDGANVLTF. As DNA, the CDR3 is TGCGCCAGCAGCCCTGGTGTCCTTGATGGGGCCAACGTCCTGACTTTC.

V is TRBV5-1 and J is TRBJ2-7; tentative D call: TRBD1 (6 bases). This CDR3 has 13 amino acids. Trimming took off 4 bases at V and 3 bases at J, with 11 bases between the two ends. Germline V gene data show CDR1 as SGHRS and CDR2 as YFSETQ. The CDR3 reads CASSPDRIYEQYF. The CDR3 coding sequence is TGCGCCAGCAGCCCCGACAGGATCTACGAGCAGTACTTC.

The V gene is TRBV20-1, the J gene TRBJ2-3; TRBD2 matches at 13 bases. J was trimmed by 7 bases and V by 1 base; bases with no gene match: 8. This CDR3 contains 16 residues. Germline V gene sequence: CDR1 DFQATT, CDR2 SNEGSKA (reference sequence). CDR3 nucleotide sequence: TGCAGTGCTAGAGGGGGGACTAGCGGGGATCTATATACGCAGTATTTT. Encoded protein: CSARGGTSGDLYTQYF.

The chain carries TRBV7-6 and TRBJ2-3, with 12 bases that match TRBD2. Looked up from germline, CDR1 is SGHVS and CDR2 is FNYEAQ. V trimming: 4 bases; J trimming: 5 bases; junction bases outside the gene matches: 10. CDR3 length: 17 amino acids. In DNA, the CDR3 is TGTGCCAGCAGCTCCCGGACTAGCGGGGAAAGGAGAGATACGCAGTATTTT. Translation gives CASSSRTSGERRDTQYF. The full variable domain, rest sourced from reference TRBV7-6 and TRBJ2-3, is GAGVSQSPRYKVTKRGQDVALRCDPISGHVSLYWYRQALGQGPEFLTYFNYEAQQDKSGLPNDRFSAERPEGSISTLTIQRTEQRDSAMYRCASSSRTSGERRDTQYFGPGTRLTVL.

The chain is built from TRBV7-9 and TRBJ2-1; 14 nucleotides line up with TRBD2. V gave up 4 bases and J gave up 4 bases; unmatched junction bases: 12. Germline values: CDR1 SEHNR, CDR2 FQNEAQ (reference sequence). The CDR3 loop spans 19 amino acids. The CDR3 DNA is TGTGCCAGCAGCTCAACCGGGACTAGCGGGGGCCGCGAGTACAATGAGCAGTTCTTC. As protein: CASSSTGTSGGREYNEQFF.

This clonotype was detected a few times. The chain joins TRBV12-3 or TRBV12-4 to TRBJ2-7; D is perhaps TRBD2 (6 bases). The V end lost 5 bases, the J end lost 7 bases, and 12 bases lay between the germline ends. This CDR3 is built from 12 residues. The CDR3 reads CASSPTAGEQYF. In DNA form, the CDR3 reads TGTGCCAGCAGTCCCACTGCGGGGGAGCAGTACTTC.

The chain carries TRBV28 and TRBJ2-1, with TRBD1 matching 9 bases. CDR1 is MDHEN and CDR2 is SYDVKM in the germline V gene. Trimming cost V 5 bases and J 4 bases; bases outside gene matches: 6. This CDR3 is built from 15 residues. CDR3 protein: CASSQGTGRYNEQFF. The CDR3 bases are TGTGCCAGCAGTCAAGGGACAGGGCGGTACAATGAGCAGTTCTTC.

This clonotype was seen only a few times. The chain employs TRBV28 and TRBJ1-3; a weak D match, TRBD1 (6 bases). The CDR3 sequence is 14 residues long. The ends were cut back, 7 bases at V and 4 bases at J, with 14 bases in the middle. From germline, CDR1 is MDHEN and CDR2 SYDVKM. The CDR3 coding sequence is TGTGCCAGCATATACCAGGGGAACGGAAACACCATATATTTT. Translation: CASIYQGNGNTIYF.

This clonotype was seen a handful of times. The CDR3 spells CASSGVPGQGVTNEKLFF. In DNA form, the CDR3 reads TGTGCCAGCAGCGGCGTACCGGGACAGGGGGTTACTAATGAAAAACTGTTTTTT. The V call is TRBV9, the J call TRBJ1-4; 11 bases match TRBD1. CDR1 is SGDLS and CDR2 is YYNGEE in the germline V gene. V shed 3 bases, J shed 2 bases, and the junction held 9 bases outside the gene matches. The CDR3 sequence is 18 residues long.

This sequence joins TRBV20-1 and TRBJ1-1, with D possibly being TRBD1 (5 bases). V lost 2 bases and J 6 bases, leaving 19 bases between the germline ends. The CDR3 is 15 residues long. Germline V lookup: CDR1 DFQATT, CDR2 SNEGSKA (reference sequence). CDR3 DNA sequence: TGCAGTGCTAGAAATCCCGGGGGGGGTCTCGCTGAAGCTTTCTTT. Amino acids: CSARNPGGGLAEAFF.

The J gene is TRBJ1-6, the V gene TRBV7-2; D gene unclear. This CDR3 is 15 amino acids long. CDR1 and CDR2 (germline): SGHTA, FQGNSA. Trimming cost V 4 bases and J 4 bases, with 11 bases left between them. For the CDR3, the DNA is TGTGCCAGCAGCTCAGGAGCATCTTATAATTCACCCCTCCACTTT. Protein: CASSSGASYNSPLHF.

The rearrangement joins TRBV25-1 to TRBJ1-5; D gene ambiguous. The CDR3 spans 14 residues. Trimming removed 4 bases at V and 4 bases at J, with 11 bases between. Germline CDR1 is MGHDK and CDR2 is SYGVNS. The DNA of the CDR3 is TGTGCCAGCAGTGCCGGGGTAGGGAATCAGCCCCAGCATTTT. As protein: CASSAGVGNQPQHF.